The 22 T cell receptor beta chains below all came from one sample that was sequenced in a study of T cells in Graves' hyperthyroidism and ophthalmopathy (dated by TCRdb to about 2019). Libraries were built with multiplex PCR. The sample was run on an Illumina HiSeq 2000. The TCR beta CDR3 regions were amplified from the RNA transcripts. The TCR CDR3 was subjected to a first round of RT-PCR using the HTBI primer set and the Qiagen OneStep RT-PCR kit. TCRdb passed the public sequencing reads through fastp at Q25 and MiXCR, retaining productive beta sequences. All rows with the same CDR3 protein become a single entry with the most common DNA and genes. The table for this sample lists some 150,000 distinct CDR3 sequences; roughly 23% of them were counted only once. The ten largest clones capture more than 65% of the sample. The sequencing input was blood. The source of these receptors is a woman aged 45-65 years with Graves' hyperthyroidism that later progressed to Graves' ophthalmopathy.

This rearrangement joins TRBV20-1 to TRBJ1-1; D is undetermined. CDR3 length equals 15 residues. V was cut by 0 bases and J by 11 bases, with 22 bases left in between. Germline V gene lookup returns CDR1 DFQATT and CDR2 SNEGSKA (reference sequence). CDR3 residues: CSARDPRTGVTTAFF. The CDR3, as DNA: TGCAGTGCTAGAGACCCCAGGACCGGGGTTACGACGGCTTTCTTT.

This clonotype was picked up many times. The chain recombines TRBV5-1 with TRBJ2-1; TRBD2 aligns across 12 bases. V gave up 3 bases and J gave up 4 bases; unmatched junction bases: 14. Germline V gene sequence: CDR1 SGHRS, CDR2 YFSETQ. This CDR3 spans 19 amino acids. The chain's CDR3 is CASSWADRTSGTNYNEQFF. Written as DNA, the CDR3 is TGCGCCAGCAGCTGGGCAGATCGGACTAGCGGGACCAATTACAATGAGCAGTTCTTC.

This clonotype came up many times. The CDR3 spells CASSPAGTVSYGYTF. As DNA, the CDR3 is TGTGCCAGCAGCCCGGCCGGGACAGTGTCATATGGCTACACCTTC. The chain carries TRBV12-3 or TRBV12-4 and TRBJ1-2; 7 positions agree with TRBD1. The ends lost 6 bases at V and 5 bases at J; junction bases unmatched: 12. CDR3 length equals 15 residues.

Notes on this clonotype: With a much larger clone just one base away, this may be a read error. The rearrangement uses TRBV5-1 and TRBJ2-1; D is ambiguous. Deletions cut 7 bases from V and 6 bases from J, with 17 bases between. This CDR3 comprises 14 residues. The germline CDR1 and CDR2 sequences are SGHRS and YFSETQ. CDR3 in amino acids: CASGSSQRPNEQFF. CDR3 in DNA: TGCGCCAGCGGCTCCAGCCAGCGACCCAATGAGCAGTTCTTC.

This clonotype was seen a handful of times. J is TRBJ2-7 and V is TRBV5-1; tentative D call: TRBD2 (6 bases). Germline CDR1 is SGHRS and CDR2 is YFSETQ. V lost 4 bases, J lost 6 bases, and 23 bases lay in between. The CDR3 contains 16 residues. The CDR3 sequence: CASSHKPDGSGAEQYF. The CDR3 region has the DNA TGCGCCAGCAGCCACAAACCGGACGGGAGTGGAGCCGAGCAGTACTTC.

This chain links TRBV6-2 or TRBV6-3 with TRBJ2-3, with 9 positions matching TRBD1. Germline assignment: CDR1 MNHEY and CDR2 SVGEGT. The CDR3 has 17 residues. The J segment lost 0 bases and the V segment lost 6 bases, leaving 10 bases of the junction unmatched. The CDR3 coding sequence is TGTGCCAGCAGCCTTAACGCCGGGACAGGGAGCACAGATACGCAGTATTTT. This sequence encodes CASSLNAGTGSTDTQYF.

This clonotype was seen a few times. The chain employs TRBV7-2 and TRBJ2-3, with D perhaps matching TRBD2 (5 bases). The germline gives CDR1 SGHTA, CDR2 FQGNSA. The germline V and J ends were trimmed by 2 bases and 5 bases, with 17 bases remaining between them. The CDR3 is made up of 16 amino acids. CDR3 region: CASSLTAVGLLDTQYF. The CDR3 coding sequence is TGTGCCAGCAGCTTAACAGCGGTAGGGTTGCTAGATACGCAGTATTTT.

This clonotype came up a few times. The CDR3 DNA is TGTGCCAGCAGGGGGGCTGGGGGGACACGGCACAATGAGCAGTTCTTC. Translation: CASRGAGGTRHNEQFF. V and J are TRBV6-1 and TRBJ2-1; tentatively, D is TRBD1 or TRBD2 (6 bases each). The CDR3 sequence is 16 residues long. The V gene lost 6 bases and the J gene lost 5 bases, with 20 bases spanning the gap. Germline V gives CDR1 MNHNS, CDR2 SASEGT.

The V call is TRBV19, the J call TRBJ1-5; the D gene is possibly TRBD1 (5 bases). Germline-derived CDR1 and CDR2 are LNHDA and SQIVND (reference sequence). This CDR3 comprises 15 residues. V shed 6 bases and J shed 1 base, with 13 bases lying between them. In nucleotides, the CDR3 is TGTGCCAGTAGGGAATGGGGGGAAAGCAATCAGCCCCAGCATTTT. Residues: CASREWGESNQPQHF.

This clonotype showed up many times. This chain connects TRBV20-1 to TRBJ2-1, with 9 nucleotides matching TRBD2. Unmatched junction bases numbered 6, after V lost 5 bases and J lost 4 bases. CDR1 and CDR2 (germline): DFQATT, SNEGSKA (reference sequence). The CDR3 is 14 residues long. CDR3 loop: CSAPPAGGYNEQFF. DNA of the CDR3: TGCAGTGCTCCCCCAGCGGGAGGATACAATGAGCAGTTCTTC.

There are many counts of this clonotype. CDR3 nucleotide sequence: TGTGCCAGCAGCTTCTGGGCCGCGGGAGAGACCCAGTACTTC. Its translation is CASSFWAAGETQYF. The chain links TRBV7-2 to TRBJ2-5; TRBD2 might be the D (5 bases). The V end was cut by 3 bases, the J end by 4 bases, with 12 bases between. This CDR3 region has 14 residues. Germline V gene data show CDR1 as SGHTA and CDR2 as FQGNSA.

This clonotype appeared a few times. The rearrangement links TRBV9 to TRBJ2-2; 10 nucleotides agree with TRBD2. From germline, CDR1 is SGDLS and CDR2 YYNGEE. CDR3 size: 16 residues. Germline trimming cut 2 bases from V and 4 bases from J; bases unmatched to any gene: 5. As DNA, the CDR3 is TGTGCCAGCAGCGTCGGACTAGCGGTAGGCACCGGGGAGCTGTTTTTT. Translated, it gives CASSVGLAVGTGELFF.

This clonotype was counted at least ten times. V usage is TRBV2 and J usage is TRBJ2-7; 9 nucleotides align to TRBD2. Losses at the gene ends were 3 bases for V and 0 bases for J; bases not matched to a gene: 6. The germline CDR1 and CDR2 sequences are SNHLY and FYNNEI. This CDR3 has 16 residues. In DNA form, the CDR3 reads TGTGCCAGCAGTGAGAGTCTAGCGGGGAGCTCCTACGAGCAGTACTTC. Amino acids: CASSESLAGSSYEQYF.

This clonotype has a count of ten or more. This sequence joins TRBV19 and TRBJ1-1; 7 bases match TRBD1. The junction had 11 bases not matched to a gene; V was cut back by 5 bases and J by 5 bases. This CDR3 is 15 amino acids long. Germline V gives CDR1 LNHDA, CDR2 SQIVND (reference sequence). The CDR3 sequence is CASSPRGQRGTEAFF. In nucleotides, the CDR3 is TGTGCCAGTAGTCCCCGGGGACAGCGGGGAACTGAAGCTTTCTTT.

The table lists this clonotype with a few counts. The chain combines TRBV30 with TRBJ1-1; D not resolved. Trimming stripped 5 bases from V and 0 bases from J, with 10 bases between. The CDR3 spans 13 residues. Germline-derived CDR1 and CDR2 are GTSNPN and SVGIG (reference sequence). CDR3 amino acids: CAWSLLVNTEAFF. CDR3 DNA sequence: TGTGCCTGGTCACTTCTGGTGAACACTGAAGCTTTCTTT.

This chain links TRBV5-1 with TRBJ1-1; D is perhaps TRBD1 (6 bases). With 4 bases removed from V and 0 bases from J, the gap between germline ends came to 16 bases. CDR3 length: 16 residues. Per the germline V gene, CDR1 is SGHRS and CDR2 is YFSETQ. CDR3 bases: TGCGCCAGCAGCCCAGAGGGGGGGGTCATGAACACTGAAGCTTTCTTT. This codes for CASSPEGGVMNTEAFF.

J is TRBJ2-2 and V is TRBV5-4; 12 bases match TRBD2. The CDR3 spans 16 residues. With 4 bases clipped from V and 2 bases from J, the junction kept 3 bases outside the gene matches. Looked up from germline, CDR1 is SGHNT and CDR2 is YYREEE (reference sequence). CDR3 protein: CASSPGLAGNTGELFF. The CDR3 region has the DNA TGTGCCAGCAGCCCCGGACTAGCGGGAAACACCGGGGAGCTGTTTTTT.

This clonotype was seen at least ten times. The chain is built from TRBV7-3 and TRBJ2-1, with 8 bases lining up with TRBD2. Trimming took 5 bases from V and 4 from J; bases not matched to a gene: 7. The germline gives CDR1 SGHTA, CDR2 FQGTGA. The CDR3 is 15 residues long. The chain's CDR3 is CASSTSSGLYNEQFF. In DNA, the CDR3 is TGTGCCAGCAGCACATCTAGCGGGTTGTACAATGAGCAGTTCTTC. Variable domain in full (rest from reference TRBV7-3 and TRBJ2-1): GAGVSQTPSNKVTEKGKYVELRCDPISGHTALYWYRQSLGQGPEFLIYFQGTGAADDSGLPNDRFFAVRPEGSVSTLKIQRTERGDSAVYLCASSTSSGLYNEQFFGPGTRLTVL.

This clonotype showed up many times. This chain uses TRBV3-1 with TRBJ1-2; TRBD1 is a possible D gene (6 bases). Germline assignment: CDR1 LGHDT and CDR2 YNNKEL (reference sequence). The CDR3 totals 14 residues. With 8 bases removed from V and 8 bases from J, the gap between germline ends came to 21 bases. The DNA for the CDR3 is TGTGCCAGCGGGGGTAATGGACAGCCTCTGGGCTACACCTTC. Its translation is CASGGNGQPLGYTF.

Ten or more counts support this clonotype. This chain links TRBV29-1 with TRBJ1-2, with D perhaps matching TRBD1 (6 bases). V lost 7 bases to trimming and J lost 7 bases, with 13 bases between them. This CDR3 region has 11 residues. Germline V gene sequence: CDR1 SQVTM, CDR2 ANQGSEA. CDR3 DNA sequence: TGCAGCGCCCGGGGGGGGCTTGGCTACACCTTC. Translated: CSARGGLGYTF. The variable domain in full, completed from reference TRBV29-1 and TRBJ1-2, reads SAVISQKPSRDICQRGTSLTIQCQVDSQVTMMFWYRQQPGQSLTLIATANQGSEATYESGFVIDKFPISRPNLTFSTLTVSNMSPEDSSIYLCSARGGLGYTFGSGTRLTVV.

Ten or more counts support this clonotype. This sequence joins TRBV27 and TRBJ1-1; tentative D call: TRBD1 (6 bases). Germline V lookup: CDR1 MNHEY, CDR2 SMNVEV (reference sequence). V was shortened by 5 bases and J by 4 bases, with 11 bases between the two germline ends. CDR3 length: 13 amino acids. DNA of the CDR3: TGTGCCAGCAGTGCGACACAGGGCACTGAAGCTTTCTTT. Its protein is CASSATQGTEAFF.

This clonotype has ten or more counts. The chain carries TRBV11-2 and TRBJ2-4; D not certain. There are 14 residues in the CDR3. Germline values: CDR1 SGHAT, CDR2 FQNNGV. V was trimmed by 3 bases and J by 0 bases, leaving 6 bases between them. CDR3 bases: TGTGCCAGCAGCTTGACCTTAGCCAAAAACATTCAGTACTTC. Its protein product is CASSLTLAKNIQYF.